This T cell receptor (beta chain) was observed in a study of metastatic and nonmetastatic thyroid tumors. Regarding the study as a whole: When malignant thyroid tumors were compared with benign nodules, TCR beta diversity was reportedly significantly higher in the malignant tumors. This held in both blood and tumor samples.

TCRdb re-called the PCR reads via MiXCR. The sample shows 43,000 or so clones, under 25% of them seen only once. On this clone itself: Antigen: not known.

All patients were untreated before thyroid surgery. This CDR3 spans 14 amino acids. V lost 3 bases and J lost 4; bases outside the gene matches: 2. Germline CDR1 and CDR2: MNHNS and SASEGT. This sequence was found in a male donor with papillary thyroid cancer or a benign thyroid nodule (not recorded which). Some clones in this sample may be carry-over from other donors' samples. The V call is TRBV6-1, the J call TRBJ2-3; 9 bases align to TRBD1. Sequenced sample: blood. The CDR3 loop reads CASSDRQGADTQYF. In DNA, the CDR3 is TGTGCCAGCAGTGACAGACAGGGGGCAGATACGCAGTATTTT.